This entry describes one TCR beta chain. What it recognizes is unknown. This specimen comes from a study of cytomegalovirus exposure and HLA in healthy donors. The overall study: An early data release held some 89 million unique TCRs from HLA-typed donors.

The PCR used 60 Vbeta and 13 Jbeta primers. Produced via immunoSEQ multiplex PCR; TCRdb's table is partial and in-frame only. The sample lists fewer than 200,000 clones, approximately 79% occurring once. CDR3 length: 14 amino acids. Per germline, CDR1 SNHLY and CDR2 FYNNEI. J was trimmed by 2 bases and V by 6 bases; bases with no gene match: 3. Study conclusions and caveats: Most TCRs appeared rarely, but some public TCRs recurred in many donors. Later analysis identified a missense DCLRE1C variant that was linked to TCR beta V- and J-gene trimming.

The TCR sequence derives from a man between 35 and 55 years old in good health and CMV-seropositive. Material: PBMCs. V gene TRBV2 combines with J gene TRBJ1-4; 7 positions match TRBD1. CDR3 nucleotide sequence: TGTGCCAGCAGGAGGGACAGCACTAATGAAAAACTGTTTTTT. Protein product: CASRRDSTNEKLFF.